What follows describes a single T cell receptor (beta chain). Employing constant-segment primers, 5'RACE generated TCR alpha and TCR beta cDNA libraries bearing sample barcodes and UMIs. TCRdb reprocessed the 5' RACE reads with MiXCR, giving one entry per CDR3 protein. The table records approximately 100,000 distinct CDR3 sequences, roughly 11% of them present only once. Trimming removed 4 bases from V and 1 base from J; junction bases left unmatched: 6. Germline V CDR1 and CDR2: SGHRS, YFSETQ. The CDR3 has 15 residues. The sample is drawn from a study of T-cell memory formation after mild COVID-19. This sequence originates from a man in his late teens or twenties who had mild COVID-19 (a few samples of this study predate the infection). Cell type and time point are not known. V gene TRBV5-1 combines with J gene TRBJ1-1, with TRBD1 matching over 8 bases. Material for sequencing was PBMCs or a T cell subset sorted from them (not recorded which). CDR3 nucleotides: TGCGCCAGCAGCCTCAGGACAGGGAGGAACACTGAAGCTTTCTTT. It codes for CASSLRTGRNTEAFF.